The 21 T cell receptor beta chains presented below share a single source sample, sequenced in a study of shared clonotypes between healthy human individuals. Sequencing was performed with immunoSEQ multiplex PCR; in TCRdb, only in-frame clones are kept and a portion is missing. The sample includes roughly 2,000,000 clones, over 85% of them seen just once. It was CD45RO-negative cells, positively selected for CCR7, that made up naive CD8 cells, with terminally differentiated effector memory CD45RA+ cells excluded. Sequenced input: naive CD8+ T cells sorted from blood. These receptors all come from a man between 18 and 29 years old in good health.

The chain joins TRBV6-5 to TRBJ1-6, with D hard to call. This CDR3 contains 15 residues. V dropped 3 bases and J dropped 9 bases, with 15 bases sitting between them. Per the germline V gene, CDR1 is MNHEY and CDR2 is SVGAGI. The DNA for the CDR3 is TGTGCCAGCAGTTATTTTGGGGAATCACCTTCACCCCTCCACTTT. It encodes CASSYFGESPSPLHF.

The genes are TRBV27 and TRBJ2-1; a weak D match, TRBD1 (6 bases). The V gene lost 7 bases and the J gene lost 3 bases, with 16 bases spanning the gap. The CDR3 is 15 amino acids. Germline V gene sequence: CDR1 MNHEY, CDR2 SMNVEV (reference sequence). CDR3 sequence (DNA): TGTGCCAGCACCAAAACAGGGTACTACTACAATGAGCAGTTCTTC. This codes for CASTKTGYYYNEQFF.

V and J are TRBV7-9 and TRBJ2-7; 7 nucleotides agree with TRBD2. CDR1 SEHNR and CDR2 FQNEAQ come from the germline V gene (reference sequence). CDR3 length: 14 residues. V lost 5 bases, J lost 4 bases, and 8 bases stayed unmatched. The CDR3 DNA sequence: TGTGCCAGCAGCCCCCGGGGGGAGCTATACGAGCAGTACTTC. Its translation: CASSPRGELYEQYF.

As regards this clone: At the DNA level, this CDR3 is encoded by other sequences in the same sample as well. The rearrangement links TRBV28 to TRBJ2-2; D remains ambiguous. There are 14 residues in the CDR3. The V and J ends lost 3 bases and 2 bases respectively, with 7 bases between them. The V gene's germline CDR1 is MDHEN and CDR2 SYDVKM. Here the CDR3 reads CASSLSVNTGELFF. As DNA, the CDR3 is TGTGCCAGCAGTTTGTCAGTTAACACCGGGGAGCTGTTTTTT.

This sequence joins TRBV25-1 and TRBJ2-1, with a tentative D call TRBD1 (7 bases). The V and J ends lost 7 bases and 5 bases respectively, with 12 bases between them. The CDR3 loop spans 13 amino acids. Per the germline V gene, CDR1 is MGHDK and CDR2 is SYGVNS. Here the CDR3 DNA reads TGTGCCAGCACGGGGGACAGAGACAATGAGCAGTTCTTC. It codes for CASTGDRDNEQFF.

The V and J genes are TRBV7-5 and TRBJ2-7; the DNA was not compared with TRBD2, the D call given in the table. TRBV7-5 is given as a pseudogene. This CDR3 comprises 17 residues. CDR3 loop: CARSRPAGSGISYEQYF. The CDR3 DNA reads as TGTGCCAGAAGCCGGCCCGCCGGAAGCGGGATATCGTACGAGCAGTACTTC.

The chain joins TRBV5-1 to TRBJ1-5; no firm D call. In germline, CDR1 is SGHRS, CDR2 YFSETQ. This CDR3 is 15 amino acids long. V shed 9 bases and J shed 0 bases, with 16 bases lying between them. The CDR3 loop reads CANKPGFHSNQPQHF. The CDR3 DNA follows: TGCGCCAACAAGCCAGGATTTCATAGCAATCAGCCCCAGCATTTT.

DNA of the CDR3: TGTGCCAGCAGCTTTATTACGGTAAAAAATTCACCCCTCCACTTT. It encodes CASSFITVKNSPLHF. The chain has TRBV7-6 and TRBJ1-6; D call uncertain. Germline V gene sequence: CDR1 SGHVS, CDR2 FNYEAQ. The CDR3 has 15 amino acids. With 3 bases removed from V and 7 bases from J, the gap between germline ends came to 13 bases.

The CDR3 sequence: CASSPIAGGRETQYF. The CDR3 DNA reads TGTGCCAGCAGCCCCATAGCGGGAGGGAGAGAGACCCAGTACTTC. The chain combines TRBV6-5 with TRBJ2-5, with 11 positions matching TRBD2. Germline loops: CDR1 MNHEY, CDR2 SVGAGI. This CDR3 spans 15 amino acids. Unmatched junction bases numbered 7, after V lost 6 bases and J lost 4 bases.

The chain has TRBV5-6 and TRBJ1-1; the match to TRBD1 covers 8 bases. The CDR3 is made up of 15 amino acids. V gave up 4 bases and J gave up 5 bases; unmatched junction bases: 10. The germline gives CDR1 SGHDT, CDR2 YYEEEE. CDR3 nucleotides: TGTGCCAGCAGCGCTCTAGGGACAGGCTCAACTGAAGCTTTCTTT. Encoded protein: CASSALGTGSTEAFF. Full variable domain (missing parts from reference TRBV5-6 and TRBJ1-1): DAGVTQSPTHLIKTRGQQVTLRCSPKSGHDTVSWYQQALGQGPQFIFQYYEEEERQRGNFPDRFSGHQFPNYSSELNVNALLLGDSALYLCASSALGTGSTEAFFGQGTRLTVV.

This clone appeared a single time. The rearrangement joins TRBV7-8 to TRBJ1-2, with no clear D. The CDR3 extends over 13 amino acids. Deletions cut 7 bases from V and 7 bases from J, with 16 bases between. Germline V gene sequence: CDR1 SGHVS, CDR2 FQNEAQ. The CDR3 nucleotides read TGTGCCAGCACCTCCTTACATTGGGGTGGCTACACCTTC. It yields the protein CASTSLHWGGYTF. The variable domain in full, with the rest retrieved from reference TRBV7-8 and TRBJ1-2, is GAGVSQSPRYKVAKRGQDVALRCDPISGHVSLFWYQQALGQGPEFLTYFQNEAQLDKSGLPSDRFFAERPEGSVSTLKIQRTQQEDSAVYLCASTSLHWGGYTFGSGTRLTVV.

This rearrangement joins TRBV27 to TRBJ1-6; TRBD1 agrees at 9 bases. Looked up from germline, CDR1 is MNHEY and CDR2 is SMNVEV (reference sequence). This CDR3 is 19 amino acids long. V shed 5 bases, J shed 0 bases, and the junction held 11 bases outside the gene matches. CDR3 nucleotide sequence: TGTGCCAGCAGTATCACTTGGGACAGGGAAGACTCCTATAATTCACCCCTCCACTTT. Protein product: CASSITWDREDSYNSPLHF.

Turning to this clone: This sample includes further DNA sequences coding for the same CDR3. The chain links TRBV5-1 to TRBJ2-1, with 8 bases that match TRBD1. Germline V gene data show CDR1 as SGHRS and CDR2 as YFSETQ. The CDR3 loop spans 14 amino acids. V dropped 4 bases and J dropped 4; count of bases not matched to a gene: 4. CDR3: CASSLQGAYNEQFF. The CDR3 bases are TGCGCCAGCAGCCTCCAGGGGGCATACAATGAGCAGTTCTTC.

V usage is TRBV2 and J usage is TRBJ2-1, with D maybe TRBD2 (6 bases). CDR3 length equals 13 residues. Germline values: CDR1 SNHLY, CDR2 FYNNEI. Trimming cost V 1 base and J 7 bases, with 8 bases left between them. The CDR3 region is CASSEELANEQFF. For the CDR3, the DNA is TGTGCCAGCAGTGAAGAACTAGCAAATGAGCAGTTCTTC.

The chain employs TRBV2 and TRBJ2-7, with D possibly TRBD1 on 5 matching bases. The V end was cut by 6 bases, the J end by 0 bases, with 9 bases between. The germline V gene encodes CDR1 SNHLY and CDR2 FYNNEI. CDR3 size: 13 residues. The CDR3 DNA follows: TGTGCCAGCAGACAGGCCACCTCCTACGAGCAGTACTTC. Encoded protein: CASRQATSYEQYF. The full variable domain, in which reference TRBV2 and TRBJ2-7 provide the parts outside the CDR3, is EPEVTQTPSHQVTQMGQEVILRCVPISNHLYFYWYRQILGQKVEFLVSFYNNEISEKSEIFDDQFSVERPDGSNFTLKIRSTKLEDSAMYFCASRQATSYEQYFGPGTRLTVT.

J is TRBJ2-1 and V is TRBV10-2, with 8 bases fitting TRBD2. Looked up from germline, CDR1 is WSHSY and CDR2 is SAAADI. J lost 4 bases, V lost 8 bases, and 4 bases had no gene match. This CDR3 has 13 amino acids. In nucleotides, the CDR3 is TGCGCCAGCCGTCGGGGGGGATACAATGAGCAGTTCTTC. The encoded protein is CASRRGGYNEQFF.

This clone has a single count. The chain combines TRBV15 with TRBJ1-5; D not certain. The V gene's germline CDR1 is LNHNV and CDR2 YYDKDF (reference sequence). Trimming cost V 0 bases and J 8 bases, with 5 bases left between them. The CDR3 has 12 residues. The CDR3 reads CATSRELEPQHF. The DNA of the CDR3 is TGTGCCACCAGCAGAGAGCTGGAGCCCCAGCATTTT.

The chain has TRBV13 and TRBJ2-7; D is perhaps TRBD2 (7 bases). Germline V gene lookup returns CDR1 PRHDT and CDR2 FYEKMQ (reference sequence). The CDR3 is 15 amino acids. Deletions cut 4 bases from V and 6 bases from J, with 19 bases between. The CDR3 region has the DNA TGTGCCAGCAGCTCGGGGGGCCAAGCGGCGAGCGAGCAGTACTTC. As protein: CASSSGGQAASEQYF.

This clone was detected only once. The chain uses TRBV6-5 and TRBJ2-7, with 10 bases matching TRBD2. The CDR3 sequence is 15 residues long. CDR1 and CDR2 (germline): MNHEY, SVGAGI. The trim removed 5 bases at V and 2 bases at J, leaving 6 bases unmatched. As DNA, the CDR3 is TGTGCCAGCAGTCAGACTAGCGGGTTCCCCTACGAGCAGTACTTC. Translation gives CASSQTSGFPYEQYF.

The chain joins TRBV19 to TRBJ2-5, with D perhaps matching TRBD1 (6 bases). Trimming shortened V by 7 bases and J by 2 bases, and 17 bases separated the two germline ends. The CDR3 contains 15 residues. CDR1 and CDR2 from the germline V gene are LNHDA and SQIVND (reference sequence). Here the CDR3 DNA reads TGTGCCAGTACCTCTGAGACAGGCGCTCAAGAGACCCAGTACTTC. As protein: CASTSETGAQETQYF.

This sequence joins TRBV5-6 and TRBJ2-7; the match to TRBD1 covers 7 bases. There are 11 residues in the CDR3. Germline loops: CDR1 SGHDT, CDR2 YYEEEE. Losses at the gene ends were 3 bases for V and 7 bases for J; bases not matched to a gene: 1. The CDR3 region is CASSWGQEQYF. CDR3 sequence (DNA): TGTGCCAGCAGCTGGGGACAGGAGCAGTACTTC.